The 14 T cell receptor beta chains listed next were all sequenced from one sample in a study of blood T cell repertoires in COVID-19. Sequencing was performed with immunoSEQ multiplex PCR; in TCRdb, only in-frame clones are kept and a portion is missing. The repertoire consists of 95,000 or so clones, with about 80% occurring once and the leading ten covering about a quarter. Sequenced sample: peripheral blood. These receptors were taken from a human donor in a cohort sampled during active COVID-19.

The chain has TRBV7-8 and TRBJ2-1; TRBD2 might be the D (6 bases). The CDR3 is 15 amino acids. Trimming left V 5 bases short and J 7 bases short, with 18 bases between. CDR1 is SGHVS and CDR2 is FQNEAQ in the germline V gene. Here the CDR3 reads CASSPGASKRNEQFF. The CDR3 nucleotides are TGTGCCAGCAGCCCGGGAGCTAGCAAAAGAAATGAGCAGTTCTTC.

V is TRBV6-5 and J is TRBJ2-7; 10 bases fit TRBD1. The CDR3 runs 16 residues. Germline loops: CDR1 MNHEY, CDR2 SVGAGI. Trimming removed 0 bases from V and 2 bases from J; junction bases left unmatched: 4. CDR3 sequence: CASSYSRDRGTYEQYF. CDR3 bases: TGTGCCAGCAGTTACTCCCGGGACAGGGGTACCTACGAGCAGTACTTC.

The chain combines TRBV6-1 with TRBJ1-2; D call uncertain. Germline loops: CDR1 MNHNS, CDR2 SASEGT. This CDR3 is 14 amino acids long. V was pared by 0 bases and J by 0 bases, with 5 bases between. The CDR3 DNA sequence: TGTGCCAGCAGTGAAGCTCGGGCTAACTATGGCTACACCTTC. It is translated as CASSEARANYGYTF.

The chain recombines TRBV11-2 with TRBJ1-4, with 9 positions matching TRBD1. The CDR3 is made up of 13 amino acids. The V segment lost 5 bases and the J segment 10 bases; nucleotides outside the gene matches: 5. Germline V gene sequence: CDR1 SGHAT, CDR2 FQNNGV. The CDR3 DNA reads TGTGCCAGCAGCCTCACAGGGGGCCGAAAACTGTTTTTT. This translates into CASSLTGGRKLFF.

The CDR3 region is CASSFDSGMNTEAFF. The CDR3 region has the DNA TGTGCCAGCAGCTTCGACAGTGGCATGAACACTGAAGCTTTCTTT. The rearrangement uses TRBV7-2 and TRBJ1-1; tentative D call: TRBD1 (5 bases). The CDR3 has 15 residues. Trimming pared 3 bases from V and 0 bases from J, leaving 11 bases between. Germline CDR1 and CDR2: SGHTA and FQGNSA.

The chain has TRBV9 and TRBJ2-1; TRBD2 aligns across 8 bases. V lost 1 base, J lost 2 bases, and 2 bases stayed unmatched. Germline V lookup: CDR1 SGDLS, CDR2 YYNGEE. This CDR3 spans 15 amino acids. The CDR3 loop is CASSVTSGPYNEQFF. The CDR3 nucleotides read TGTGCCAGCAGCGTAACTAGCGGCCCCTACAATGAGCAGTTCTTC. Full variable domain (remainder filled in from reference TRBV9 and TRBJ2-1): DSGVTQTPKHLITATGQRVTLRCSPRSGDLSVYWYQQSLDQGLQFLIQYYNGEERAKGNILERFSAQQFPDLHSELNLSSLELGDSALYFCASSVTSGPYNEQFFGPGTRLTVL.

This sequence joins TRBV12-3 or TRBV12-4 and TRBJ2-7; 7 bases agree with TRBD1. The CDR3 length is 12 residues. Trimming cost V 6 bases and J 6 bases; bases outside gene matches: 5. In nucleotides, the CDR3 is TGTGCCAGCAGGAAACAGGGGTCCGAGCAGTACTTC. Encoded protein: CASRKQGSEQYF.

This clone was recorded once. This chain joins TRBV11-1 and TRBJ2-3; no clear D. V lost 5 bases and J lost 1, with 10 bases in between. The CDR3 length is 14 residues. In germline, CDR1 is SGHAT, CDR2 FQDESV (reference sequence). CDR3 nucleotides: TGTGCCAGCAGCGCAAGCTTCGGCACAGATACGCAGTATTTT. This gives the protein CASSASFGTDTQYF.

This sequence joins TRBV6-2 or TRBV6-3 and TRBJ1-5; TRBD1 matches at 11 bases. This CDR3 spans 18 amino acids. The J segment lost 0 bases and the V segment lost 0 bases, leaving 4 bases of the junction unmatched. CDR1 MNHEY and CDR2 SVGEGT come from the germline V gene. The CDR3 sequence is CASSYSGTGGYSNQPQHF. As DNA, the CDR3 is TGTGCCAGCAGTTACTCCGGGACAGGGGGGTATAGCAATCAGCCCCAGCATTTT.

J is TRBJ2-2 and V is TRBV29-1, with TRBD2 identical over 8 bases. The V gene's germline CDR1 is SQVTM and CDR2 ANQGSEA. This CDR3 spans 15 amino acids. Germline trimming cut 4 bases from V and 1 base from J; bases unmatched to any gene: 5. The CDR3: CSVASSGGNTGELFF. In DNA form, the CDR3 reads TGCAGCGTTGCCTCCAGCGGGGGGAACACCGGGGAGCTGTTTTTT.

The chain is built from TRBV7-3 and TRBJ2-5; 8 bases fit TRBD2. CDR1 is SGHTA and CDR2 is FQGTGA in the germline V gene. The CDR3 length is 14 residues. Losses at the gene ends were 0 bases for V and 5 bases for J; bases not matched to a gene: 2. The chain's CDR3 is CASSLTSGKETQYF. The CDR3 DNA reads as TGTGCCAGCAGCTTAACTAGCGGGAAGGAGACCCAGTACTTC. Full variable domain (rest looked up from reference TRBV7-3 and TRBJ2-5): GAGVSQTPSNKVTEKGKYVELRCDPISGHTALYWYRQSLGQGPEFLIYFQGTGAADDSGLPNDRFFAVRPEGSVSTLKIQRTERGDSAVYLCASSLTSGKETQYFGPGTRLLVL.

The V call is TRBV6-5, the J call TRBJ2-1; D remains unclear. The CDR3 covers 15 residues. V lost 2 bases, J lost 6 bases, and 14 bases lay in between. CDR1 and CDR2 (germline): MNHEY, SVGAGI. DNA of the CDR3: TGTGCCAGCAGTTACGGGTTTCAGCGTCCCAATGAGCAGTTCTTC. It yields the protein CASSYGFQRPNEQFF.

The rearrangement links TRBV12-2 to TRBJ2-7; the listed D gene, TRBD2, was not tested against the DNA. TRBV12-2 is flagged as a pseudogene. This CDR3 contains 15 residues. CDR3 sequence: CASRPPRNESYEQYF. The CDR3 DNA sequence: TGTGCAAGTCGCCCCCCGAGGAACGAATCCTACGAGCAGTACTTC.

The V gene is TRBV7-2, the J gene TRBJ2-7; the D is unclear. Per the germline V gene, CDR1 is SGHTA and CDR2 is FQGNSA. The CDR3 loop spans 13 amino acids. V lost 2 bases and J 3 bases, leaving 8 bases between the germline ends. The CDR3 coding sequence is TGTGCCAGCAGCTTAAATCGCGACTACGAGCAGTACTTC. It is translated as CASSLNRDYEQYF.